The 20 T cell receptor beta chains presented below share a single source sample, sequenced in a study of T cell responses to AZD1222 COVID-19 vaccine. Assay: immunoSEQ multiplex PCR; the TCRdb copy retains only in-frame clones and omits some. Seen here are over 100,000 clones, over 75% observed once, and the top ten hold 2.5% to 4%. Sample: peripheral blood, taken on day 0 of AZD1222 vaccination. All receptors derive from an adult in good health.

This sequence joins TRBV30 and TRBJ2-2; tentatively, D is TRBD2 (5 bases). This CDR3 has 14 amino acids. Looked up from germline, CDR1 is GTSNPN and CDR2 is SVGIG (reference sequence). Trimming stripped 1 base from V and 3 bases from J, with 9 bases between. CDR3 protein: CAWSGRRHTGELFF. CDR3 in DNA: TGTGCCTGGAGTGGGCGGAGGCACACCGGGGAGCTGTTTTTT.

V and J are TRBV30 and TRBJ2-7; unclear D gene. Germline V gene lookup returns CDR1 GTSNPN and CDR2 SVGIG (reference sequence). Trimming pared 0 bases from V and 1 base from J, leaving 10 bases between. The CDR3 consists of 14 residues. This CDR3 is CAWSVNSRSYEQYF. CDR3 bases: TGTGCCTGGAGTGTAAACAGCCGTTCCTACGAGCAGTACTTC.

This chain uses TRBV4-3 with TRBJ2-3, with 14 bases fitting TRBD2. The CDR3 has 17 residues. The V and J ends lost 2 bases and 5 bases, in that order; junction bases with no gene match: 6. Per germline, CDR1 LGHNA and CDR2 YSLEER. This chain's CDR3 is CASSQLDGTSGRDTQYF. CDR3 DNA sequence: TGCGCCAGCAGCCAACTAGACGGGACTAGCGGGAGAGATACGCAGTATTTT.

V is TRBV5-1 and J is TRBJ2-3, with no clear D. The CDR3 has 14 residues. V lost 2 bases to trimming and J lost 1 base, with 8 bases between them. Germline V gene data show CDR1 as SGHRS and CDR2 as YFSETQ. The CDR3 bases are TGCGCCAGCAGCTTTATAAGCGGCACAGATACGCAGTATTTT. Protein product: CASSFISGTDTQYF.

This sequence joins TRBV28 and TRBJ2-5; no clear D. The length of the CDR3 is 12 residues. V was pared by 2 bases and J by 5 bases, with 6 bases between. Germline V gene data show CDR1 as MDHEN and CDR2 as SYDVKM. The CDR3 loop reads CASSLTEETQYF. In DNA form, the CDR3 reads TGTGCCAGCAGTTTAACCGAGGAGACCCAGTACTTC.

The chain recombines TRBV5-8 with TRBJ1-5, with D perhaps matching TRBD1 (5 bases). Germline V gene data show CDR1 as SGHTS and CDR2 as YDEGEE. The germline V and J ends were trimmed by 0 bases and 5 bases, with 12 bases remaining between them. This CDR3 has 15 residues. The CDR3 sequence is CASSLERGRDQPQHF. CDR3 in DNA: TGTGCCAGCAGCTTGGAGAGGGGCAGGGATCAGCCCCAGCATTTT.

CDR3 region: CASSQDWDRGGYGYTF. Written as DNA, the CDR3 is TGCGCCAGCAGCCAAGATTGGGACAGGGGAGGCTATGGCTACACCTTC. The chain employs TRBV4-3 and TRBJ1-2, with 10 bases aligning to TRBD1. The CDR3 consists of 16 residues. Germline lookup yields CDR1 LGHNA and CDR2 YSLEER. The V and J ends lost 0 bases and 4 bases, in that order; junction bases with no gene match: 5.

The J gene is TRBJ2-1, the V gene TRBV6-2 or TRBV6-3; TRBD2 aligns across 9 bases. Looked up from germline, CDR1 is MNHEY and CDR2 is SVGEGT. The V gene end was trimmed by 5 bases and the J gene end by 9 bases; junction bases not matched to a gene: 8. The CDR3 covers 14 residues. The CDR3 loop reads CASSSLAGYREQFF. The CDR3 coding sequence is TGTGCCAGCAGTAGTCTAGCGGGGTACCGTGAGCAGTTCTTC.

The chain combines TRBV9 with TRBJ2-3; D is unclear. Trimming left V 4 bases short and J 5 bases short, with 17 bases between. Looked up from germline, CDR1 is SGDLS and CDR2 is YYNGEE. The CDR3 has 15 amino acids. DNA for the CDR3: TGTGCCAGCAGCCCGGGCGCCTCAATAGGAGATACGCAGTATTTT. This translates into CASSPGASIGDTQYF.

This clone was seen only once. The gene calls are TRBV7-2 and TRBJ1-5; D remains ambiguous. This CDR3 contains 13 residues. Trimming shortened V by 1 base and J by 3 bases, and 4 bases separated the two germline ends. The germline CDR1 and CDR2 sequences are SGHTA and FQGNSA. CDR3 loop: CASSLGPNQPQHF. As DNA, the CDR3 is TGTGCCAGCAGCTTAGGTCCCAATCAGCCCCAGCATTTT.

This chain connects TRBV7-3 to TRBJ1-3; unclear D gene. Germline-derived CDR1 and CDR2 are SGHTA and FQGTGA. The CDR3 totals 13 residues. V was pared by 8 bases and J by 0 bases, with 8 bases between. CDR3 loop: CASSAFSGNTIYF. CDR3 nucleotide sequence: TGTGCCAGCTCTGCCTTCTCTGGAAACACCATATATTTT.

The chain combines TRBV10-3 with TRBJ2-6, with TRBD1 matching 8 bases. Germline V lookup: CDR1 ENHRY, CDR2 SYGVKD. The ends lost 8 bases at V and 2 bases at J; junction bases unmatched: 8. This CDR3 spans 16 amino acids. Here the CDR3 DNA reads TGTGCCATCTATGGACAGGGCAAAACTGGGGCCAACGTCCTGACTTTC. Translated, it gives CAIYGQGKTGANVLTF.

This chain connects TRBV28 to TRBJ2-7; 8 bases line up with TRBD2. The CDR3 loop spans 13 amino acids. Germline values: CDR1 MDHEN, CDR2 SYDVKM. Losses at the gene ends were 6 bases for V and 5 bases for J; bases not matched to a gene: 6. The CDR3 sequence: CASRSSGSNEQYF. As DNA, the CDR3 is TGTGCCAGCAGGTCCAGCGGGAGCAACGAGCAGTACTTC.

This chain uses TRBV4-1 with TRBJ2-5; 8 nucleotides match TRBD1. Germline V lookup: CDR1 MGHRA, CDR2 YSYEKL. Unmatched junction bases numbered 9, after V lost 5 bases and J lost 4 bases. This CDR3 region has 15 residues. CDR3 DNA: TGCGCCAGCAGCTCAATGCCCACAGGGGGAGAGACCCAGTACTTC. This encodes CASSSMPTGGETQYF.

This chain uses TRBV7-3 with TRBJ2-1; the match to TRBD2 covers 8 bases. The CDR3 runs 14 residues. Germline V gene data show CDR1 as SGHTA and CDR2 as FQGTGA. Trimming removed 5 bases from V and 4 bases from J; junction bases left unmatched: 4. CDR3 nucleotide sequence: TGTGCCAGCAGCCTGTTAGCGGGGTACAATGAGCAGTTCTTC. Translating it yields CASSLLAGYNEQFF.

The table lists this clone with a few counts. The chain is built from TRBV27 and TRBJ2-3; 9 positions agree with TRBD2. CDR1 is MNHEY, CDR2 SMNVEV, per germline (reference sequence). V shed 0 bases, J shed 3 bases, and the junction held 13 bases outside the gene matches. The CDR3 is made up of 19 amino acids. As DNA, the CDR3 is TGTGCCAGCAGTTTATCGGGGTCCCCAGCGGGAGGTAGGACAGATACGCAGTATTTT. Translation gives CASSLSGSPAGGRTDTQYF.

The rearrangement joins TRBV29-1 to TRBJ2-5, with a weak D call TRBD1 (5 bases). This CDR3 has 12 residues. The germline CDR1 and CDR2 sequences are SQVTM and ANQGSEA. Trimming took 1 base from V and 6 from J, leaving 9 bases between them. CDR3 region: CSVEATVKTQYF. The CDR3 nucleotides read TGCAGCGTTGAAGCGACAGTAAAGACCCAGTACTTC.

The chain has TRBV6-5 and TRBJ2-2, with a weak D call TRBD2 (5 bases). The germline CDR1 and CDR2 sequences are MNHEY and SVGAGI. This CDR3 has 14 amino acids. The V end was cut by 2 bases, the J end by 7 bases, with 11 bases between. The CDR3 region is CASSYGTGGGELFF. Here the CDR3 DNA reads TGTGCCAGCAGTTACGGTACCGGAGGCGGGGAGCTGTTTTTT.

The gene calls are TRBV7-8 and TRBJ2-5, with 7 bases fitting TRBD2. The CDR3 covers 13 residues. The germline V gene has CDR1 SGHVS and CDR2 FQNEAQ. Trimming cost V 3 bases and J 5 bases; bases outside gene matches: 3. CDR3 bases: TGTGCCAGCAGCTTTGCGGGAGTGGAGACCCAGTACTTC. It is translated as CASSFAGVETQYF.

The chain couples TRBV27 to TRBJ2-7; TRBD1 matches at 8 bases. Trimming removed 1 base from V and 5 bases from J; junction bases left unmatched: 4. This CDR3 region has 14 residues. Germline loops: CDR1 MNHEY, CDR2 SMNVEV (reference sequence). The CDR3 reads CASSLYRTGNEQYF. The CDR3 DNA sequence: TGTGCCAGCAGTTTATACAGGACAGGGAACGAGCAGTACTTC.